This TCR beta chain was observed in a study of T-cell memory formation after mild COVID-19. Overall study findings and caveats: Memory sampled before infection contained some responding clones, suggesting cross-reactive memory joined. Clones that shrank (day 15 to 85) were balanced CD4/CD8, whereas later expanders leaned CD4+. CD8+ contracting clones occupied EMRA, while CD4+ ones occupied mainly CM and EM.

On this clonotype itself: The antigen is undetermined.

The germline gives CDR1 SGHKS, CDR2 YYEKEE (reference sequence). V dropped 4 bases and J dropped 6; count of bases not matched to a gene: 11. This CDR3 region has 16 residues. TCRdb redid the calling of the 5' RACE reads with MiXCR, one entry per CDR3 protein. Here the sample spans approximately 89,000 distinct CDR3 sequences, more than 20% being singletons. The receptor was isolated from a man between 18 and 29 years old who had mild COVID-19 (a few samples of this study predate the infection). Cell type and time point are not known. The chain carries TRBV5-5 and TRBJ2-2, with TRBD2 matching 8 bases. Sample: PBMCs or a T cell subset sorted from them (not recorded which). The CDR3 DNA is TGTGCCAGCAGCCTAGACCAGCTCGGGAGGGCCGGGGAGCTGTTTTTT. Translation gives CASSLDQLGRAGELFF.